Reported below is one T cell receptor (beta chain). The antigen is unknown. This specimen belongs to a study of OX40 agonist ivuxolimab in advanced cancers. General study points: No antigen was identified for the clonally expanded peripheral T cells.

Germline values: CDR1 SEHNR, CDR2 FQNEAQ (reference sequence). V shed 5 bases and J shed 11 bases, with 21 bases lying between them. There are 14 residues in the CDR3. Measured with immunoSEQ multiplex PCR; TCRdb has only the in-frame clones, and not every one. Among fewer than 70,000 clones listed, roughly 90% were seen once. Sequenced material: CD4+ or CD8+ T cells sorted from blood, taken in a trial of the OX40 agonist ivuxolimab. The source of this sequence is an adult with an advanced solid tumor such as melanoma, head and neck, liver or kidney cancer. The chain carries TRBV7-9 and TRBJ1-2, with no clear D. The CDR3 DNA sequence: TGTGCCAGCAGCCCCACGTCTCCCAAGATGAGTTACACCTTC. It yields the protein CASSPTSPKMSYTF.